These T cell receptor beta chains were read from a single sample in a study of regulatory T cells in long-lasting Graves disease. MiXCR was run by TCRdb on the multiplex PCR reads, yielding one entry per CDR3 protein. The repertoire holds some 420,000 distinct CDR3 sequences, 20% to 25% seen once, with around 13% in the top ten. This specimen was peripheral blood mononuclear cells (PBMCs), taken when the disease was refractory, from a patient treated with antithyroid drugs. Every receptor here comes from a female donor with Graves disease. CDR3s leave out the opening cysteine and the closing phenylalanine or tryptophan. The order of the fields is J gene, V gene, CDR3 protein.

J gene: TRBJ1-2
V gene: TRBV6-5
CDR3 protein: ASSYSSGRGYT

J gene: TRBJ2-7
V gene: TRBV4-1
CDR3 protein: ASSQEVFYEQY

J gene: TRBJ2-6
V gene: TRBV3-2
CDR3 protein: ASSQARRGTGANVLT

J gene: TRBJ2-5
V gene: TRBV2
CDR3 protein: ASSRGVPQETQY

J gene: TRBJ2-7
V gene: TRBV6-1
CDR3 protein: ASTDTYEQY

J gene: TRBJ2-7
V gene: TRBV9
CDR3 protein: ASSGSQGTPFEQY

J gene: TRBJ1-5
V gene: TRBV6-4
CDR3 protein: ASSEALDQPQH

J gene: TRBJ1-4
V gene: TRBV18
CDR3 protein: ASSPLQGRSNEKLF

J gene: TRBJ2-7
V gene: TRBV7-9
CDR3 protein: ASSEGLPSGQY

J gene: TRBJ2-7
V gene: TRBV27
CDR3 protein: ASSLLASPNEQY

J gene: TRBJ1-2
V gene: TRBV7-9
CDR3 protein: ASSFGGEYGYT

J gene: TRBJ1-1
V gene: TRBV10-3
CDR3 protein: AISGERNTEAF

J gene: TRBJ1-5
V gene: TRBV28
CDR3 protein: APRSGHLNQPQH

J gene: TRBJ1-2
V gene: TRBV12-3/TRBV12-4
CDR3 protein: ASSADRERNT

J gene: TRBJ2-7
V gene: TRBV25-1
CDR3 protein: ASSPLSGRTIHEQY

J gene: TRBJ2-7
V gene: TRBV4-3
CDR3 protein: ASSLGTGPTYEQY

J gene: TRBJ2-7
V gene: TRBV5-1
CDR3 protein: ASSQFWLQSSYEQY

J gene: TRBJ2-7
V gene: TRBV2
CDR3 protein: ASSSDRGDFEQY

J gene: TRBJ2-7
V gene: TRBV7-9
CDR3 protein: ASCTQGQYEQY

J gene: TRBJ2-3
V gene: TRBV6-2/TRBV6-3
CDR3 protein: ASSVVVVRGPGDTQY

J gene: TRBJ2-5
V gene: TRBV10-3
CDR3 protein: AISERYQETQY

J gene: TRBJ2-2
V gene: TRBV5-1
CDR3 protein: ASSLSGGSGGTGELF

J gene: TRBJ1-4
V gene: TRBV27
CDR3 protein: ASSGTGYGEKLF

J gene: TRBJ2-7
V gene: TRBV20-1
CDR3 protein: SALSPGGLQY

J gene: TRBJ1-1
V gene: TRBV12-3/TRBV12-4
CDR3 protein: ASSYVGNTEAF

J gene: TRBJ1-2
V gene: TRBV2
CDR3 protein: ASSEALQGGT

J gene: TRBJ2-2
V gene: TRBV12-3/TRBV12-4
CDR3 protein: ASSPLTNAGGELF

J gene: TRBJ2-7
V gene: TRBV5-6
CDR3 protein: ASLGGVLGEQY

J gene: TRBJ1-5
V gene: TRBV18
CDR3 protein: ASANTGVGNQPQH

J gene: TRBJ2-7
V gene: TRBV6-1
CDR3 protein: ASRDRVDEQY

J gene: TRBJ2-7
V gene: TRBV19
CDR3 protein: ASSRGTKDHEQY